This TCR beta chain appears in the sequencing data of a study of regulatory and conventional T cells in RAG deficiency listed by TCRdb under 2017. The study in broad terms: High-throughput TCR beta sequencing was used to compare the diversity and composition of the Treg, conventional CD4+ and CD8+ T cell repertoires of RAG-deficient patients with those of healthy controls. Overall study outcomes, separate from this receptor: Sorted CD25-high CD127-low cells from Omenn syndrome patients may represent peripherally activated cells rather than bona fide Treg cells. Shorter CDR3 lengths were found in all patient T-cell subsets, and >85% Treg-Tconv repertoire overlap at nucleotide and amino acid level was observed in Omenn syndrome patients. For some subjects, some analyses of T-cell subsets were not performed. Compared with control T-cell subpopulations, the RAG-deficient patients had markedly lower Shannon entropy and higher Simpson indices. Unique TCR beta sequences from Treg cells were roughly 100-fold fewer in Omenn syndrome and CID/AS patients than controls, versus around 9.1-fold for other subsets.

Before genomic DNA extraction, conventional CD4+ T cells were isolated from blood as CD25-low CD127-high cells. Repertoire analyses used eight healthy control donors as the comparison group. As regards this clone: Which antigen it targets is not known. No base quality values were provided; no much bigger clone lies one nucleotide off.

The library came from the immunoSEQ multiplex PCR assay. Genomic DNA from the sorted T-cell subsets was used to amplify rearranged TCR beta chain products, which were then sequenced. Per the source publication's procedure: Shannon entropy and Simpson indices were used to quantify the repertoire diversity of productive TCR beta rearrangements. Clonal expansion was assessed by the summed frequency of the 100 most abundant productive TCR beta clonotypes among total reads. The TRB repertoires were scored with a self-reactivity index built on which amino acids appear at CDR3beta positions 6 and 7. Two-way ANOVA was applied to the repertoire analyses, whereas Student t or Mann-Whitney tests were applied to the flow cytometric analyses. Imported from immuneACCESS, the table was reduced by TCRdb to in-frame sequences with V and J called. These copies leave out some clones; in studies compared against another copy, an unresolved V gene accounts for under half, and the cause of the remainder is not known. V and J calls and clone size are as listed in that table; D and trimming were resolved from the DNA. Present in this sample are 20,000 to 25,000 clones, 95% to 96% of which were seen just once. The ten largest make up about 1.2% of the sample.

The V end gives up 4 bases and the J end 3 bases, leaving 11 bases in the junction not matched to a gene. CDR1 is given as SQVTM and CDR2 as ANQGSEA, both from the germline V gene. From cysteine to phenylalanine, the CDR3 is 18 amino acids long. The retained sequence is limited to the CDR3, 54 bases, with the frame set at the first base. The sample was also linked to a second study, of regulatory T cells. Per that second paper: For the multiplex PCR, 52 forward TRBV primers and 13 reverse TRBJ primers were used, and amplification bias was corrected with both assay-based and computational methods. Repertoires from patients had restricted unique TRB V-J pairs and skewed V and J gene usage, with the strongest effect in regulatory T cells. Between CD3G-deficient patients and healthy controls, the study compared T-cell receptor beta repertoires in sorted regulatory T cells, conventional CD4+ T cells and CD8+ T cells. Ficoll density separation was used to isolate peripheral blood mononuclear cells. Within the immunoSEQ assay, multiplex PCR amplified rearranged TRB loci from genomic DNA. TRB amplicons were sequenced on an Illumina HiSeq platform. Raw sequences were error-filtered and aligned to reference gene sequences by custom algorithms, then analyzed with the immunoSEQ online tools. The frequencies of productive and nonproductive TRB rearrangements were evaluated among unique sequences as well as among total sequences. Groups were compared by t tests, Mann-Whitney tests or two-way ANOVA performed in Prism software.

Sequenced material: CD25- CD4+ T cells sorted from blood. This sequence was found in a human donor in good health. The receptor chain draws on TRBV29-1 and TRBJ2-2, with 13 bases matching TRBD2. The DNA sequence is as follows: TGCAGCGTTGGGGGTACTAGCGGGGGGGCCCTAGACACCGGGGAGCTGTTTTTT. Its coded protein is CSVGGTSGGALDTGELFF.